This T cell receptor beta chain was identified during a study of T-cell memory formation after mild COVID-19. The germline gives CDR1 SGHRS, CDR2 YFSETQ. CDR3 length equals 17 residues. J was trimmed by 1 base and V by 4 bases; bases with no gene match: 7. TCRdb reprocessed the 5' RACE reads via MiXCR and lists one record per CDR3 protein. This sample has about 350,000 distinct CDR3 sequences, with around 28% found just once. The rearrangement links TRBV5-1 to TRBJ2-7, with 14 bases fitting TRBD2. The TCR was taken from an adult woman who had mild COVID-19 (a few samples of this study predate the infection). Cell type and time point are not known. The source material was PBMCs or a T cell subset sorted from them (not recorded which). The CDR3 loop reads CASSPGLAGVSSYEQYF. The CDR3 region has the DNA TGCGCCAGCAGCCCGGGACTAGCGGGAGTTAGTTCCTACGAGCAGTACTTC.